The entry below gives a single TCR beta chain sequence along with its context. The source of the sample is a study of blood T cell repertoires in COVID-19. The assay was immunoSEQ multiplex PCR, and TCRdb's table has in-frame clones only and misses some. This repertoire shows about 130,000 clones, under 85% found once; its top ten account for 12%. Source material: peripheral blood. The TCR comes from a man aged 55-75 years with acute or convalescent COVID-19.

CDR3 amino acids: CASSLLAGGTDTQYF. CDR3 DNA sequence: TGTGCCAGCAGCTTACTGGCGGGAGGGACAGATACGCAGTATTTT. The chain combines TRBV11-1 with TRBJ2-3, with 9 bases identical to TRBD2. Germline lookup yields CDR1 SGHAT and CDR2 FQDESV (reference sequence). The CDR3 is 15 residues long. V gave up 2 bases and J gave up 3 bases; unmatched junction bases: 3.